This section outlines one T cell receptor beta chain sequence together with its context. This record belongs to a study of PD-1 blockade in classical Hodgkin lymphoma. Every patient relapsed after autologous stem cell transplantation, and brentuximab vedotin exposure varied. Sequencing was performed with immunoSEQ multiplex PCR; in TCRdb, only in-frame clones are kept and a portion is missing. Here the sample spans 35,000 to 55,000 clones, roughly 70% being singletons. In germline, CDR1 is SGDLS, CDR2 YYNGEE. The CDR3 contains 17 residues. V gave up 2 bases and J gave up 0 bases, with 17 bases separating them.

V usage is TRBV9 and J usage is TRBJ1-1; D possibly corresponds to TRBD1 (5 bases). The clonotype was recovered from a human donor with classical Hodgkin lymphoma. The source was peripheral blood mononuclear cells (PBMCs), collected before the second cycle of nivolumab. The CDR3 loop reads CASSVGPSPTMNTEAFF. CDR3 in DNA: TGTGCCAGCAGCGTGGGACCTTCCCCGACCATGAACACTGAAGCTTTCTTT. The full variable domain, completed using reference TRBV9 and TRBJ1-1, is DSGVTQTPKHLITATGQRVTLRCSPRSGDLSVYWYQQSLDQGLQFLIQYYNGEERAKGNILERFSAQQFPDLHSELNLSSLELGDSALYFCASSVGPSPTMNTEAFFGQGTRLTVV.